A single sample gave rise to the 8 T cell receptor beta chains below, sequenced in a study of cytotoxic CD8 clonotypes in ibrutinib-treated CLL. The table came from immunoSEQ multiplex PCR; TCRdb's copy has only in-frame clones and leaves some out. In the table there are over 65,000 clones, roughly 77% of which are singletons. The sequences come from PBMCs, collected after 12 months of ibrutinib treatment. Receptors were obtained from a human donor with chronic lymphocytic leukemia.

The chain couples TRBV7-3 to TRBJ2-2; 9 bases align to TRBD1. The CDR3 sequence is 16 residues long. Germline CDR1 reads SGHTA; CDR2 reads FQGTGA. Trimming at V came to 5 bases and at J to 0 bases, leaving 4 bases not matched to a gene. For the CDR3, the DNA is TGTGCCAGCAGCCCGAGGACAGGGGCGAACACCGGGGAGCTGTTTTTT. Residues: CASSPRTGANTGELFF. Full variable domain (outside the CDR3, taken from reference TRBV7-3 and TRBJ2-2): GAGVSQTPSNKVTEKGKYVELRCDPISGHTALYWYRQSLGQGPEFLIYFQGTGAADDSGLPNDRFFAVRPEGSVSTLKIQRTERGDSAVYLCASSPRTGANTGELFFGEGSRLTVL.

This chain links TRBV15 with TRBJ1-4; maybe TRBD1 (5 bases). Germline lookup yields CDR1 LNHNV and CDR2 YYDKDF (reference sequence). Trimming left V 8 bases short and J 4 bases short, with 11 bases between. This CDR3 contains 13 residues. CDR3 in DNA: TGTGCCACCCCCGTGGGGGGTAATGAAAAACTGTTTTTT. Encoded protein: CATPVGGNEKLFF.

The chain uses TRBV10-3 and TRBJ1-4; D is ambiguous. CDR1 ENHRY and CDR2 SYGVKD come from the germline V gene. The CDR3 runs 13 residues. The V end was cut by 1 base, the J end by 4 bases, with 4 bases between. The CDR3 is CAISEWHNEKLFF. CDR3 sequence (DNA): TGTGCCATCAGTGAGTGGCATAATGAAAAACTGTTTTTT.

The rearrangement uses TRBV29-1 and TRBJ2-5; D is ambiguous. CDR1 SQVTM and CDR2 ANQGSEA come from the germline V gene. V lost 6 bases and J 7 bases, leaving 15 bases between the germline ends. The CDR3 spans 12 residues. The CDR3 here is CSVNGPMGTQYF. CDR3 nucleotide sequence: TGCAGCGTAAACGGGCCCATGGGGACCCAGTACTTC.

The V call is TRBV7-2, the J call TRBJ1-2, with D possibly being TRBD1 (6 bases). Looked up from germline, CDR1 is SGHTA and CDR2 is FQGNSA. V lost 0 bases and J lost 9, with 11 bases in between. The CDR3 extends over 13 amino acids. The CDR3 DNA reads TGTGCCAGCAGCTTAGCGGGGGGCCCAAGCTACACCTTC. It codes for CASSLAGGPSYTF.

The J gene is TRBJ2-1, the V gene TRBV18, with TRBD2 matching over 10 bases. V gave up 1 base and J gave up 2 bases; unmatched junction bases: 2. Germline V gives CDR1 KGHSH, CDR2 LQKENI. The CDR3 contains 16 residues. CDR3: CASSPRLAGAYNEQFF. The CDR3 region has the DNA TGTGCCAGCTCACCACGCCTAGCGGGGGCCTACAATGAGCAGTTCTTC.

CDR3 sequence (DNA): TGTGCCAGCAGTGGGGGGGGGACAGTCAACAATGAGCAGTTCTTC. This codes for CASSGGGTVNNEQFF. The gene calls are TRBV2 and TRBJ2-1, with D perhaps given as TRBD1 or TRBD2 (7 bases each). The V and J ends lost 4 bases and 5 bases respectively, with 15 bases between them. The CDR3 spans 15 residues. Germline V gene sequence: CDR1 SNHLY, CDR2 FYNNEI.

The chain is built from TRBV19 and TRBJ1-5; D call uncertain. The CDR3 runs to 14 residues. Germline CDR1 and CDR2: LNHDA and SQIVND (reference sequence). Trimming took 3 bases from V and 4 from J, leaving 10 bases between them. CDR3 amino acids: CASSIPRGNQPQHF. The CDR3 nucleotides are TGTGCCAGTAGTATTCCCCGGGGAAATCAGCCCCAGCATTTT.